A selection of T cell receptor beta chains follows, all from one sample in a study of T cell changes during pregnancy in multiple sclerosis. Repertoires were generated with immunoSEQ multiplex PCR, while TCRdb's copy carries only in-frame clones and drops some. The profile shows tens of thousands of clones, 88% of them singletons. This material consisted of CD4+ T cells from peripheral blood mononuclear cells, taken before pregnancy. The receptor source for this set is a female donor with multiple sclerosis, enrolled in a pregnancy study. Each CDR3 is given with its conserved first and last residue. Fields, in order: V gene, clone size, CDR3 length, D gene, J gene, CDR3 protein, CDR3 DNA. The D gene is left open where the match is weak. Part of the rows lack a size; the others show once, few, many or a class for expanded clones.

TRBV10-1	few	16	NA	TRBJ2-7	CASSESGVAGRYEQYF	TGCGCCAGCAGTGAATCCGGCGTGGCAGGCAGGTACGAGCAGTACTTC
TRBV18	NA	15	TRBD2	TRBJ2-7	CASSNGLAGLYEQYF	TGTGCCAGCTCAAATGGACTAGCGGGACTCTACGAGCAGTACTTC
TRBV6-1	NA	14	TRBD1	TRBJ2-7	CASRDMTGPYEQYF	TGTGCCAGCAGAGACATGACAGGGCCCTACGAGCAGTACTTC
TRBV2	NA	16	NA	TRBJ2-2	CASSPFDRLNTGELFF	TGTGCCAGCAGTCCCTTCGACAGATTGAACACCGGGGAGCTGTTTTTT
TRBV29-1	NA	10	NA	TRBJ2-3	CSVYTDTQYF	TGCAGCGTTTACACAGATACGCAGTATTTT
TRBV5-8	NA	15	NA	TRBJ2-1	CASSLRQGGFNEQFF	TGTGCCAGCAGCTTGCGCCAGGGTGGGTTCAATGAGCAGTTCTTC
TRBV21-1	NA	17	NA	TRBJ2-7	CASSKALGKQGAREQYF	TGTGCCAGCAGCAAAGCGCTCGGGAAACAGGGGGCGCGGGAGCAGTACTTC
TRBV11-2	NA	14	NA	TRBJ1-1	CASSLSGGTTEAFF	TGTGCCAGCAGCTTAAGTGGGGGGACCACTGAAGCTTTCTTT
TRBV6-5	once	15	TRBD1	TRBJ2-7	CASTSDRARPYEQYF	TGTGCCAGCACCTCGGACAGGGCCCGTCCCTACGAGCAGTACTTC
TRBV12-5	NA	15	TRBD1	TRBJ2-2	CASGSRQGDSGELFF	TGTGCTAGTGGTTCTCGACAGGGTGATTCCGGGGAGCTGTTTTTT
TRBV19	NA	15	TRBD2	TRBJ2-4	CASSLRTSGSYIQYF	TGTGCCAGTAGTCTGAGGACTAGCGGGAGTTACATTCAGTACTTC
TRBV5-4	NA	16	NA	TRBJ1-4	CASSLDGGGRGEKLFF	TGTGCCAGCAGCTTGGACGGGGGGGGACGCGGGGAAAAACTGTTTTTT
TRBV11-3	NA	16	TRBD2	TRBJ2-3	CASSLRSAGVADTQYF	TGTGCCAGCAGCTTAAGGAGTGCGGGAGTGGCAGATACGCAGTATTTT
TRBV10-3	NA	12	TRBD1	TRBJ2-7	CAISNRGYEQYF	TGTGCCATCAGTAACAGGGGTTACGAGCAGTACTTC
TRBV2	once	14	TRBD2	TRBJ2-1	CASRRLAGVNEQFF	TGTGCCAGCAGGCGACTAGCGGGAGTCAATGAGCAGTTCTTC
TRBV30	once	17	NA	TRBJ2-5	CAFRAGLGEVRQETQYF	TGTGCCTTTCGGGCCGGCCTAGGGGAGGTTCGACAAGAGACCCAGTACTTC
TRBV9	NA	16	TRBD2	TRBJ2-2	CASSVSSGSRTGELFF	TGTGCCAGCAGCGTTTCTAGCGGGAGCCGAACCGGGGAGCTGTTTTTT
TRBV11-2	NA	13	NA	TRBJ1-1	CASSLGQAKEAFF	TGTGCCAGCAGCTTAGGACAGGCAAAAGAGGCTTTCTTT
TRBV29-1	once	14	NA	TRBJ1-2	CSVDGAGVGYGYTF	TGCAGCGTTGATGGGGCTGGGGTGGGCTATGGCTACACCTTC
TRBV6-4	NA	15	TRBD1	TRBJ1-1	CASSAGTGGETEAFF	TGTGCCAGCAGTGCCGGGACAGGGGGTGAGACTGAAGCTTTCTTT
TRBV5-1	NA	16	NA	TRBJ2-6	CASSRGGGSGANVLTF	TGCGCCAGCAGCCGAGGGGGGGGCTCTGGGGCCAACGTCCTGACTTTC
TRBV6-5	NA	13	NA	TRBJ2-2	CASSFSYPGELFF	TGTGCCAGCAGTTTTAGCTACCCCGGGGAGCTGTTTTTT
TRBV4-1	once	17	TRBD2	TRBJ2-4	CASSTSIAGGWANIQYF	TGCGCCAGCAGCACCTCTATAGCGGGAGGGTGGGCAAACATTCAGTACTTC
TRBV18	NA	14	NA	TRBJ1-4	CASSPRQRDEKLFF	TGTGCCAGCTCACCTAGACAGCGAGATGAAAAACTGTTTTTT
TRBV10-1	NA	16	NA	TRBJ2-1	CASSEPGQGGLHEQFF	TGCGCCAGCAGTGAGCCCGGACAGGGAGGGCTTCATGAGCAGTTCTTC
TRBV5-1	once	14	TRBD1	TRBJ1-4	CASSLGQGVAKLFF	TGCGCCAGCAGCTTGGGACAGGGAGTTGCAAAACTGTTTTTT
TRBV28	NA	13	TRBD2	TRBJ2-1	CASRGLAAYEQFF	TGTGCCAGCAGGGGACTAGCGGCTTATGAGCAGTTCTTC
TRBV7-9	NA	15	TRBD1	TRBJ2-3	CASSSGTGGTDTQYF	TGTGCCAGCAGCTCCGGGACAGGGGGTACAGATACGCAGTATTTT
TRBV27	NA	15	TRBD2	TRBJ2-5	CASRRRLAAQETQYF	TGTGCCAGCAGGCGGAGGCTAGCGGCCCAAGAGACCCAGTACTTC
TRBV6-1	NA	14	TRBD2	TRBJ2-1	CASSGLAGYNEQFF	TGTGCCAGCAGTGGACTAGCGGGCTACAATGAGCAGTTCTTC
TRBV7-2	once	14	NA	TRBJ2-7	CASSLARGTYEQYF	TGTGCCAGCAGCTTAGCCAGGGGAACCTACGAGCAGTACTTC
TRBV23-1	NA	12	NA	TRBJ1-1	CASSQGEAEAFF	TGCGCCAGCAGTCAGGGGGAGGCTGAAGCTTTCTTT
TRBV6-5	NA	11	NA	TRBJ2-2	CASTKYGELFF	TGTGCCAGCACTAAATACGGGGAGCTGTTTTTT
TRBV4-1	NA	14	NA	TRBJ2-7	CASSRGGLGYEQYF	TGCGCCAGCAGCCGAGGGGGATTAGGTTACGAGCAGTACTTC
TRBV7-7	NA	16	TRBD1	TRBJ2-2	CASSPGTGGDTGELFF	TGTGCTAGCAGCCCCGGGACAGGGGGTGACACCGGGGAGCTGTTTTTT
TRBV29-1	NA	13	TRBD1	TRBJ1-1	CSATGQGTPGAFF	TGCAGCGCCACGGGACAGGGAACGCCTGGAGCTTTCTTT
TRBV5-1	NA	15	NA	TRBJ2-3	CASSLEFPGTDTQYF	TGCGCCAGCAGCTTGGAGTTTCCAGGGACAGATACGCAGTATTTT
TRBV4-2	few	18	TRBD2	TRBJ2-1	CASSLGLAGVSSYNEQFF	TGTGCCAGCAGCCTCGGACTAGCGGGAGTGAGCTCCTACAATGAGCAGTTCTTC
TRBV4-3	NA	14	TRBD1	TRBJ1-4	CASSQDSQGGKLFF	TGCGCCAGCAGCCAAGATTCCCAGGGGGGAAAACTGTTTTTT
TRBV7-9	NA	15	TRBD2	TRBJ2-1	CASSTTSGRANEQFF	TGTGCCAGCAGCACAACTAGCGGGAGGGCGAATGAGCAGTTCTTC
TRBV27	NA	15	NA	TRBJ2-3	CASSLNELGTDTQYF	TGTGCCAGCAGTTTAAATGAGTTGGGCACAGATACGCAGTATTTT
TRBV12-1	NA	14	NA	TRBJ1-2	CASSFGVLHYGYTF	TGTGCCAGCAGCTTCGGGGTCCTTCACTATGGCTACACCTTC
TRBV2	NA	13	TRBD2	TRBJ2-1	CASATSGYNEQFF	TGTGCCAGCGCGACTAGCGGGTACAATGAGCAGTTCTTC
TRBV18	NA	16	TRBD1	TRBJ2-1	CASSPPGLQGVNEQFF	TGTGCCAGCTCACCACCGGGATTGCAGGGGGTGAATGAGCAGTTCTTC
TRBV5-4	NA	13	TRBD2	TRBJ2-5	CASSWGGQETQYF	TGTGCCAGCAGCTGGGGGGGGCAAGAGACCCAGTACTTC
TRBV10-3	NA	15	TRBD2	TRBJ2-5	CAINPGGIEGETQYF	TGTGCCATCAACCCGGGAGGGATTGAGGGGGAGACCCAGTACTTC
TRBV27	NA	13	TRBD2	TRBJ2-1	CAVAGGPSGEQFF	TGTGCCGTAGCGGGAGGGCCATCGGGGGAGCAGTTCTTC
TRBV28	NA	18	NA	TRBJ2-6	CASSLRVGTLSGANVLTF	TGTGCCAGCAGCCTCAGGGTTGGGACACTCTCTGGGGCCAACGTCCTGACTTTC
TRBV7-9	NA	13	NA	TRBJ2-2	CASPGMNTGELFF	TGTGCCAGCCCCGGGATGAACACCGGGGAGCTGTTTTTT
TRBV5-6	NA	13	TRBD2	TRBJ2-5	CASSREGQEAQYF	TGTGCCAGCAGCCGGGAGGGCCAAGAGGCCCAGTACTTC
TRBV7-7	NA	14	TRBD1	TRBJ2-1	CASSLDRGGNEQFF	TGTGCCAGCAGCTTAGACAGGGGCGGGAATGAGCAGTTCTTC
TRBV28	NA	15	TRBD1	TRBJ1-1	CASSYPGTVNTEAFF	TGTGCCAGCAGTTACCCCGGGACAGTCAACACTGAAGCTTTCTTT
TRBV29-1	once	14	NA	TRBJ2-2	CSVEERPSTGELFF	TGCAGCGTTGAAGAGCGGCCTAGCACCGGGGAGCTGTTTTTT
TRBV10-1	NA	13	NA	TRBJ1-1	CASSVGLNTEAFF	TGCGCCAGCAGTGTGGGCCTGAACACTGAAGCTTTCTTT
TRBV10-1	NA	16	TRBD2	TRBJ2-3	CASSQATSGYTDTQYF	TGCGCCAGCAGCCAAGCGACTAGCGGCTACACAGATACGCAGTATTTT
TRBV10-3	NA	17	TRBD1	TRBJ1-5	CAISESGDSYSNQPQHF	TGTGCCATCAGTGAGTCTGGGGACAGTTATAGCAATCAGCCCCAGCATTTT
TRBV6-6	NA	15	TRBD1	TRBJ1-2	CASSPRDRPNYGYTF	TGTGCCAGCAGCCCTCGGGACAGGCCCAACTATGGCTACACCTTC
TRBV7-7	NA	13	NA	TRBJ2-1	CASSLSLYNEQFF	TGTGCTAGCAGCCTTTCCCTCTACAATGAGCAGTTCTTC
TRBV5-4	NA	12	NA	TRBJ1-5	CASSAQGQPQHF	TGTGCCAGCAGCGCCCAGGGGCAGCCCCAGCATTTT